A selection of T cell receptor beta chains follows, all from one sample in a study of cytomegalovirus exposure and HLA in healthy donors. The method was immunoSEQ multiplex PCR; TCRdb's version includes in-frame clones alone and lacks a portion of them. This sample has approximately 190,000 clones; roughly 80% occur once, and the top ten carry less than 7%. Material for sequencing was PBMCs. These receptors were collected from a man aged 40-55 years in good health and CMV-seropositive. CDR3s include the opening cysteine and the closing phenylalanine or tryptophan. Each record gives: clone size, V gene, CDR3 protein. Size values are once, few and many counts, or a class for expanded clones, and some rows have none.

.	TRBV6-5	CASSYFWGGADYGYTF
.	TRBV27	CASSGQANQPQHF
.	TRBV5-4	CASSPEAQGGGNIQYF
.	TRBV6-5	CASSLDGLYEQYF
.	TRBV7-3	CASSPGEGKETQYF
.	TRBV15	CATSPPKGIRNTQYF
.	TRBV7-9	CASSRGQHGGNQPQHF
.	TRBV7-7	CASSLDPGGRSPEQYF
.	TRBV13	CASSLDRGQGNIQYF
.	TRBV7-2	CASSQGLAGGRLETQYF
few	TRBV18	CASSARTGKETQYF
.	TRBV5-6	CASSTLRQGSNQPQHF
once	TRBV9	CASSVGGGVIQETQYF
.	TRBV28	CASSPYPGQGADTEAFF
.	TRBV5-4	CASSGQTQGNYGYTF
.	TRBV7-9	CASSLVQGTNYGYTF
few	TRBV27	CASSSDPRGYEQYF
few	TRBV11-1	CASSRLGGAYEQYF
.	TRBV4-3	CASSQVMGAGSTGNEQFF
.	TRBV2	CASSAADGGGPQHF
.	TRBV30	CALVGLNTGELFF
.	TRBV30	CAWDNPGLEQETQYF
.	TRBV9	CASSVGQGNEKLFF
.	TRBV4-1	CASSQDPQGGTGELFF
.	TRBV5-1	CASSIQTGTLRAGANVLTF
.	TRBV27	CASSLGGEQYF
.	TRBV29-1	CSVEFGQGETQYF
.	TRBV14	CASSQWTGGEKLFF
.	TRBV11-2	CASSPRARNTEAFF
.	TRBV28	CASSLSGTSGSYEQYF
.	TRBV15	CATSTAANYGYTF
.	TRBV6-6	CASSPREGGNEKLFF
.	TRBV18	CASSLGQGITGELFF
.	TRBV30	CAWSPYGTGGGTEAFF
.	TRBV7-9	CASRRQGDWEKLFF
.	TRBV6-5	CATRLTGSVGNTIYF
.	TRBV4-3	CASSQTPGQGASTYGYTF
.	TRBV6-1	CAGRGTSFWEQYF
few	TRBV27	CASRDLKGHGTEAFF
once	TRBV5-4	CASRTWTNYGYTF
.	TRBV7-2	CASSLGRGGELFF
.	TRBV9	CASSEGASNYGYTF
.	TRBV6-5	CASSYSAGQGTYEQYF
.	TRBV27	CASSLRAGGTYEQYF
.	TRBV27	CASTSFGAHEQYF
few	TRBV28	CASSFWGGAAYNEQFF
.	TRBV4-3	CASSQDMRLNEKLFF
once	TRBV9	CASSRSGSNEKLFF
.	TRBV7-2	CASSLDTGNPYSNQPQHF
.	TRBV5-1	CASSRGQGYEETQYF
.	TRBV5-6	CASSRGDHTEAFF
.	TRBV6-5	CASSYTQGDGPQHF
.	TRBV9	CASSAEPDRGNQPQHF
few	TRBV21-1	CASSSLGNQPQHF
.	TRBV29-1	CSVRTRAGYEQYF
.	TRBV6-1	CASSDTGTGIYEQYF
few	TRBV6-1	CASSEVIGTLNQPQHF
.	TRBV9	CASSVSGAETQYF